Below, 8 T cell receptor beta chains from the same sample are listed, as sequenced in a study of blood T cell repertoires in COVID-19. TCRdb's copy holds only in-frame clones and misses some; the assay was immunoSEQ multiplex PCR. The table records some 190,000 clones, roughly 86% of them present only once. Sequencing was carried out using peripheral blood. The receptors here all came from a man aged 18 to 30 with active or convalescent COVID-19.

The V and J genes are TRBV5-1 and TRBJ2-7; TRBD2 matches at 11 bases. The CDR3 runs to 15 residues. Germline-derived CDR1 and CDR2 are SGHRS and YFSETQ. The V segment lost 0 bases and the J segment 2 bases; nucleotides outside the gene matches: 1. The CDR3 DNA reads TGCGCCAGCAGCTTGGTAGCGGGGGGGCCCTACGAGCAGTACTTC. This gives the protein CASSLVAGGPYEQYF.

This sequence joins TRBV15 and TRBJ1-2; no reliable D call. CDR1 LNHNV and CDR2 YYDKDF come from the germline V gene (reference sequence). The CDR3 is made up of 13 amino acids. Trimming removed 0 bases from V and 9 bases from J, with 11 bases in between. The CDR3 DNA follows: TGTGCCACCAGCAGAGATTCTGTGGGCAGCTACACCTTC. This encodes CATSRDSVGSYTF. The full variable domain, its missing parts supplied by reference TRBV15 and TRBJ1-2, is DAMVIQNPRYQVTQFGKPVTLSCSQTLNHNVMYWYQQKSSQAPKLLFHYYDKDFNNEADTPDNFQSRRPNTSFCFLDIRSPGLGDTAMYLCATSRDSVGSYTFGSGTRLTVV.

The gene calls are TRBV11-2 and TRBJ2-5; 12 bases are shared with TRBD2. Germline V gene data show CDR1 as SGHAT and CDR2 as FQNNGV. CDR3 size: 14 residues. The V segment lost 5 bases and the J segment 7 bases; nucleotides outside the gene matches: 5. The CDR3: CASSLAGGPATQYF. The CDR3 DNA reads TGTGCCAGCAGCCTAGCGGGAGGGCCCGCGACCCAGTACTTC.

The V call is TRBV9, the J call TRBJ2-1; 8 bases align to TRBD2. The trim removed 1 base at V and 2 bases at J, leaving 5 bases unmatched. In germline, CDR1 is SGDLS, CDR2 YYNGEE. The CDR3 sequence is 16 residues long. DNA for the CDR3: TGTGCCAGCAGCGTAAAACGGGGGGGTCCCTACAATGAGCAGTTCTTC. Encoded protein: CASSVKRGGPYNEQFF.

V and J are TRBV7-2 and TRBJ2-2, with D maybe TRBD2 (5 bases). This CDR3 contains 12 residues. CDR1 SGHTA and CDR2 FQGNSA come from the germline V gene. With 1 base removed from V and 9 bases from J, the gap between germline ends came to 6 bases. The CDR3 protein is CASSLGGWELFF. The CDR3 nucleotides are TGTGCCAGCAGCTTAGGCGGGTGGGAGCTGTTTTTT. The full variable domain, rest sourced from reference TRBV7-2 and TRBJ2-2, is GAGVSQSPSNKVTEKGKDVELRCDPISGHTALYWYRQSLGQGLEFLIYFQGNSAPDKSGLPSDRFSAERTGGSVSTLTIQRTQQEDSAVYLCASSLGGWELFFGEGSRLTVL.

This clone came up a few times. J is TRBJ1-3 and V is TRBV28; TRBD1 might be the D (5 bases). The CDR3 is 15 amino acids. Germline V gives CDR1 MDHEN, CDR2 SYDVKM. The germline V and J ends were trimmed by 4 bases and 5 bases, with 15 bases remaining between them. The CDR3 protein is CASSSPQGVRNTIYF. CDR3 coding DNA: TGTGCCAGCAGTTCCCCCCAGGGTGTAAGAAACACCATATATTTT.

The chain employs TRBV29-1 and TRBJ1-1; 7 nucleotides align to TRBD1. The CDR3 has 13 amino acids. Germline V gene lookup returns CDR1 SQVTM and CDR2 ANQGSEA. V lost 7 bases and J lost 1; bases outside the gene matches: 6. The CDR3 coding sequence is TGCAGCGGAACAAGGGGGCAGAACACTGAAGCTTTCTTT. It encodes CSGTRGQNTEAFF.

This rearrangement joins TRBV7-6 to TRBJ2-3; 9 bases align to TRBD1. The CDR3 covers 16 residues. Germline trimming cut 1 base from V and 4 bases from J; bases unmatched to any gene: 6. Germline V gene sequence: CDR1 SGHVS, CDR2 FNYEAQ. CDR3 amino acids: CASSLGGQGYADTQYF. CDR3 DNA sequence: TGTGCCAGCAGCTTAGGGGGACAGGGCTATGCAGATACGCAGTATTTT.